This TCR beta chain originates from a study of molecular identifiers for immune sequencing clone quantification. One entry per CDR3 protein, called by TCRdb with MiXCR from the PCR reads. The sample holds about 640,000 distinct CDR3 sequences, 20% seen once. The CDR3 totals 20 residues. This sequence originates from a human donor in good health. Some libraries in this study had Jurkat cell RNA spiked in. Material for sequencing was naive CD8+ T cells from blood, with Jurkat cell RNA spiked in. Documented subset: FACS-sorted CD8+CD4-CCR7+CD45RA+ naive T cells. J is TRBJ2-3 and V is TRBV21-1; the D call in the table, TRBD2, was not verified against the DNA. TRBV21-1 is deemed a pseudogene. CDR3 DNA sequence: TGTGCCAGCAAGCAAAGGGGGCTAGGGACTATCTACAAGCCAACAGATACGCAGTATTTT. It yields the protein CASKQRGLGTIYKPTDTQYF.